The entry below describes one T cell receptor beta chain. The data are from a study of blood T cell repertoires in COVID-19. About the research overall: Sites in the United States, Italy and Spain provided acute and convalescent COVID-19 samples.

This CDR3 is 15 amino acids long. Trimming removed 2 bases from V and 0 bases from J, with 11 bases in between. Looked up from germline, CDR1 is SGHVS and CDR2 is FQNEAQ. As originally analysed: From reference gene primer amplification, estimates of nucleated cell counts were derived. Sequenced by immunoSEQ multiplex PCR; TCRdb stores in-frame clones only, minus some. D and trimming were read from the DNA, whereas the V and J calls and clone size are those reported in that table. The sample contains roughly 170,000 clones, under 85% of which appear only once. Sequenced material: peripheral blood. The source is a human donor in a cohort sampled during active COVID-19. V is TRBV7-8 and J is TRBJ2-7; possible D gene TRBD1, 6 bases. The CDR3: CASSLRTDFSYEQYF. The CDR3 DNA reads TGTGCCAGCAGCTTAAGGACAGACTTCTCCTACGAGCAGTACTTC.